These 16 T cell receptor beta chains were sequenced from one sample in a study of shared clonotypes between healthy human individuals. Assay used: immunoSEQ multiplex PCR; TCRdb lists only in-frame clones, some missing. The table has roughly 1.5 million clones, around 98% seen once. What was sequenced was naive CD4+ T cells sorted from blood. Subset reported: CD45RA+ positively selected. The receptors were sampled from a man aged 25-45 years in good health.

A note on this clone: Other DNA sequences in the same sample also yield this CDR3. The CDR3 nucleotides are TGTGCCAGCAGCGTGGTGTCTGGGGCCAACGTCCTGACTTTC. This codes for CASSVVSGANVLTF. The V gene is TRBV9, the J gene TRBJ2-6; no clear D. The V end lost 2 bases, the J end lost 1 base, and 4 bases lay between the germline ends. CDR3 size: 14 residues. Germline CDR1 SGDLS, CDR2 YYNGEE.

As for this clone: The same CDR3 is also encoded by other DNA sequences in this sample. The CDR3 DNA sequence: TGTGCCAGCAGCTCCGGACTAGCGGCCTACAATGAGCAGTTCTTC. Translating it yields CASSSGLAAYNEQFF. This rearrangement joins TRBV7-3 to TRBJ2-1; 10 bases are shared with TRBD2. Unmatched junction bases numbered 2, after V lost 4 bases and J lost 2 bases. This CDR3 contains 15 residues. From germline, CDR1 is SGHTA and CDR2 FQGTGA.

V is TRBV9 and J is TRBJ2-3; weak D call: TRBD1 (6 bases). CDR3 length equals 15 residues. Per the germline V gene, CDR1 is SGDLS and CDR2 is YYNGEE. V was trimmed by 4 bases and J by 0 bases, leaving 12 bases between them. The CDR3 here is CASSIRQESTDTQYF. CDR3 in DNA: TGTGCCAGCAGCATACGACAGGAAAGCACAGATACGCAGTATTTT.

This clone occurred once. The rearrangement uses TRBV18 and TRBJ2-1, with 7 nucleotides matching TRBD2. Germline V lookup: CDR1 KGHSH, CDR2 LQKENI. Unmatched junction bases numbered 4, after V lost 2 bases and J lost 0 bases. CDR3 size: 16 residues. CDR3 in amino acids: CASSPWGGSSYNEQFF. The CDR3 bases are TGTGCCAGCTCACCATGGGGCGGGAGCTCCTACAATGAGCAGTTCTTC. Supplemented by reference TRBV18 and TRBJ2-1, the full variable domain reads NAGVMQNPRHLVRRRGQEARLRCSPMKGHSHVYWYRQLPEEGLKFMVYLQKENIIDESGMPKERFSAEFPKEGPSILRIQQVVRGDSAAYFCASSPWGGSSYNEQFFGPGTRLTVL.

This chain links TRBV18 with TRBJ2-1; D perhaps matches TRBD2 (6 bases). The CDR3 has 17 residues. CDR1 is KGHSH and CDR2 is LQKENI in the germline V gene. Trimming left V 0 bases short and J 4 bases short, with 16 bases between. CDR3 loop: CASSPPSFAEGYNEQFF. The DNA of the CDR3 is TGTGCCAGCTCACCACCGTCTTTCGCGGAGGGGTACAATGAGCAGTTCTTC.

The rearrangement links TRBV6-1 to TRBJ1-2, with TRBD1 matching 12 bases. V lost 1 base and J lost 7; bases outside the gene matches: 4. CDR3 size: 15 residues. The V gene's germline CDR1 is MNHNS and CDR2 SASEGT. The CDR3 nucleotides are TGTGCCAGCAGTGAAGATGGGGACAGGGGGCTTGGCTACACCTTC. It translates to CASSEDGDRGLGYTF.

The chain is built from TRBV2 and TRBJ1-2; no reliable D call. V lost 8 bases to trimming and J lost 7 bases, with 8 bases between them. There are 10 residues in the CDR3. Germline CDR1 and CDR2: SNHLY and FYNNEI. The CDR3 region is CASALSGYTF. In DNA, the CDR3 is TGTGCCAGCGCTTTGAGTGGCTACACCTTC.

V is TRBV6-1 and J is TRBJ1-5, with unresolved D. V lost 7 bases and J lost 5, with 12 bases in between. Germline values: CDR1 MNHNS, CDR2 SASEGT. The CDR3 spans 13 residues. CDR3 region: CASTFGFDQPQHF. The CDR3 nucleotides read TGTGCCAGCACTTTTGGGTTTGATCAGCCCCAGCATTTT.

This chain joins TRBV5-1 and TRBJ2-4; D is unresolved. Germline V lookup: CDR1 SGHRS, CDR2 YFSETQ. V was trimmed by 2 bases and J by 6 bases, leaving 12 bases between them. This CDR3 has 14 residues. The CDR3 DNA reads TGCGCCAGCAGCTTAGGCTCGTTCGGAAACATTCAGTACTTC. Amino acid sequence: CASSLGSFGNIQYF.

The V and J genes are TRBV5-1 and TRBJ2-5; D not certain. V was shortened by 4 bases and J by 5 bases, with 12 bases between the two germline ends. CDR1 and CDR2 from the germline V gene are SGHRS and YFSETQ. This CDR3 contains 13 residues. The CDR3 DNA reads TGCGCCAGCAGCCTAAGGGTACGCGAGACCCAGTACTTC. Its protein product is CASSLRVRETQYF.

CDR3 region: CSVADSSTGEGKNIQYF. CDR3 DNA sequence: TGCAGCGTTGCCGACTCCTCGACAGGGGAGGGGAAAAACATTCAGTACTTC. The chain combines TRBV29-1 with TRBJ2-4, with TRBD1 as a possible D gene (8 bases). The V and J ends lost 4 bases and 4 bases respectively, with 23 bases between them. The CDR3 extends over 17 amino acids. Germline V CDR1 and CDR2: SQVTM, ANQGSEA.

The chain couples TRBV7-9 to TRBJ2-1; 9 bases line up with TRBD1. CDR3 length: 15 amino acids. CDR1 and CDR2 (germline): SEHNR, FQNEAQ (reference sequence). V trimming: 5 bases; J trimming: 7 bases; junction bases outside the gene matches: 9. DNA for the CDR3: TGTGCCAGCAGCCAGATGGTGGACAGGGGAAATGAGCAGTTCTTC. This codes for CASSQMVDRGNEQFF.

Note on this clone: This sample also contains other DNA sequences that code for the same CDR3. The chain couples TRBV5-1 to TRBJ2-7; TRBD1 might be the D (6 bases). Trimming left V 0 bases short and J 4 bases short, with 11 bases between. The CDR3 runs 14 residues. CDR1 SGHRS and CDR2 YFSETQ come from the germline V gene. In DNA form, the CDR3 reads TGCGCCAGCAGCTTGGCCGGGACATCGTACGAGCAGTACTTC. Its translation: CASSLAGTSYEQYF.

V is TRBV7-3 and J is TRBJ2-1; a possible D gene is TRBD2 (6 bases). Germline V gene lookup returns CDR1 SGHTA and CDR2 FQGTGA. Deletions cut 4 bases from V and 1 base from J, with 11 bases between. The CDR3 sequence is 15 residues long. CDR3 region: CASSSSGTSYNEQFF. The CDR3 nucleotides are TGTGCCAGCAGCTCTTCCGGGACTTCCTACAATGAGCAGTTCTTC.

The rearrangement links TRBV4-3 to TRBJ2-5; possibly TRBD1 for D (6 bases). Germline V gives CDR1 LGHNA, CDR2 YSLEER. The CDR3 is made up of 17 amino acids. V lost 0 bases and J 2 bases, leaving 16 bases between the germline ends. CDR3 bases: TGCGCCAGCAGCCAAGATCGGGTAGGGGGTTTACAAGAGACCCAGTACTTC. This encodes CASSQDRVGGLQETQYF.

The chain recombines TRBV19 with TRBJ2-7; D is unclear. The germline V and J ends were trimmed by 7 bases and 2 bases, with 18 bases remaining between them. CDR3 size: 15 residues. Germline CDR1 reads LNHDA; CDR2 reads SQIVND (reference sequence). CDR3 in amino acids: CASTIVGGGTYEQYF. The CDR3 nucleotides are TGTGCCAGTACCATTGTAGGTGGCGGAACCTACGAGCAGTACTTC. Full variable domain (rest looked up from reference TRBV19 and TRBJ2-7): DGGITQSPKYLFRKEGQNVTLSCEQNLNHDAMYWYRQDPGQGLRLIYYSQIVNDFQKGDIAEGYSVSREKKESFPLTVTSAQKNPTAFYLCASTIVGGGTYEQYFGPGTRLTVT.